The 26 T cell receptor beta chains reported below all come from one sample, sequenced in a study of T and B cells in COVID-19 patients. Blood genomic DNA input for TRB amplification was 250-500 ng. TRB rearrangements were amplified by multiplex PCR with BIOMED2 TRB-A/B primers. TCRdb itself ran the multiplex PCR reads through MiXCR, one entry per CDR3 protein. In the table there are 14,000 to 15,000 distinct CDR3 sequences, around 30% of which are singletons. The sequenced sample consisted of blood. These receptors were obtained from a human donor who had recovered from COVID-19.

This chain joins TRBV6-5 and TRBJ2-7; no firm D call. V was trimmed by 0 bases and J by 2 bases, leaving 11 bases between them. Germline V gene data show CDR1 as MNHEY and CDR2 as SVGAGI. The CDR3 spans 15 residues. CDR3 loop: CASSYSAGQPYEQYF. The CDR3 DNA follows: TGTGCCAGCAGTTACTCGGCAGGTCAACCCTACGAGCAGTACTTC.

Points on this clonotype: This may come from a read error, since a much larger clone is one base off. The rearrangement links TRBV5-4 to TRBJ2-2; no clear D. Germline CDR1 and CDR2: SGHNT and YYREEE (reference sequence). V was clipped by 5 bases and J by 9 bases, with 11 bases between them. This CDR3 spans 12 amino acids. This CDR3 is CASSQVPRELFF. The DNA for the CDR3 is TGTGCCAGCAGTCAGGTGCCCAGGGAGCTGTTTTTT. The full variable domain, its missing parts supplied by reference TRBV5-4 and TRBJ2-2, is ETGVTQSPTHLIKTRGQQVTLRCSSQSGHNTVSWYQQALGQGPQFIFQYYREEENGRGNFPPRFSGLQFPNYSSELNVNALELDDSALYLCASSQVPRELFFGEGSRLTVL.

Relative to its sample, this clonotype is medium-sized. The gene calls are TRBV19 and TRBJ2-5, with D perhaps TRBD2 (5 bases). Trimming removed 2 bases at V and 5 bases at J, with 9 bases between. Germline V gene data show CDR1 as LNHDA and CDR2 as SQIVND (reference sequence). The CDR3 spans 13 residues. The CDR3 nucleotides read TGTGCCAGTAGTATATTTCCGGGGGAGACCCAGTACTTC. It yields the protein CASSIFPGETQYF.

This clonotype has a handful of counts. The chain recombines TRBV6-5 with TRBJ1-3; 7 bases fit TRBD1. CDR1 is MNHEY and CDR2 is SVGAGI in the germline V gene. Trimming removed 6 bases from V and 1 base from J; junction bases left unmatched: 12. This CDR3 spans 17 amino acids. The DNA of the CDR3 is TGTGCCAGCAGCCCTCAGACAGGGTCGGGGTCTGGAAACACCATATATTTT. Translating gives CASSPQTGSGSGNTIYF.

This clonotype was seen more than once but under ten times. This chain connects TRBV12-3 or TRBV12-4 to TRBJ2-1; unclear D gene. The V gene lost 2 bases and the J gene lost 6 bases, with 11 bases spanning the gap. This CDR3 is 14 amino acids long. CDR3 sequence reads: CASSLSSVTNEQFF. The CDR3 DNA reads TGTGCCAGCAGTTTAAGTTCCGTTACCAATGAGCAGTTCTTC.

The chain couples TRBV6-5 to TRBJ1-2, with TRBD1 as a possible D gene (6 bases). V gave up 1 base and J gave up 2 bases, with 11 bases separating them. The germline gives CDR1 MNHEY, CDR2 SVGAGI. The CDR3 is 15 residues long. The chain's CDR3 is CASSYYVGQNYGYTF. Here the CDR3 DNA reads TGTGCCAGCAGTTACTATGTAGGACAGAACTATGGCTACACCTTC.

This clonotype was detected many times. This chain connects TRBV6-5 to TRBJ2-7; D possibly corresponds to TRBD2 (6 bases). Germline V gene data show CDR1 as MNHEY and CDR2 as SVGAGI. There are 14 residues in the CDR3. Trimming shortened V by 6 bases and J by 4 bases, and 16 bases separated the two germline ends. The CDR3 here is CASSPSGLRYEQYF. In DNA, the CDR3 is TGTGCCAGCAGCCCGTCGGGACTTCGATACGAGCAGTACTTC.

This chain links TRBV6-5 with TRBJ2-7, with D perhaps matching TRBD1 (5 bases). Germline-derived CDR1 and CDR2 are MNHEY and SVGAGI. The CDR3 consists of 15 residues. Deletions cut 5 bases from V and 0 bases from J, with 14 bases between. CDR3 nucleotide sequence: TGTGCCAGCAGTGAAGATACAGGCCGCTCCTACGAGCAGTACTTC. Translation: CASSEDTGRSYEQYF.

This clonotype was picked up a small number of times. The rearrangement links TRBV20-1 to TRBJ2-2; 9 nucleotides align to TRBD2. V trimming: 0 bases; J trimming: 2 bases; junction bases outside the gene matches: 4. Germline V gene sequence: CDR1 DFQATT, CDR2 SNEGSKA (reference sequence). This CDR3 has 16 residues. In nucleotides, the CDR3 is TGCAGTGCTAGAGATTCTAGCGGGGTTAACACCGGGGAGCTGTTTTTT. This codes for CSARDSSGVNTGELFF.

A few counts support this clonotype. The V and J genes are TRBV6-6 and TRBJ2-3, with 8 bases fitting TRBD2. V dropped 0 bases and J dropped 1; count of bases not matched to a gene: 12. The CDR3 totals 19 residues. The germline V gene encodes CDR1 MNHNY and CDR2 SVGAGI (reference sequence). This chain's CDR3 is CASSYSPPGGEYGTDTQYF. The CDR3 DNA follows: TGTGCCAGCAGTTACTCGCCCCCGGGGGGGGAATACGGCACAGATACGCAGTATTTT.

The chain recombines TRBV6-5 with TRBJ1-2; D is ambiguous. Germline CDR1 is MNHEY and CDR2 is SVGAGI. V was pared by 5 bases and J by 1 base, with 11 bases between. CDR3 length: 14 residues. The CDR3 loop reads CASSRTGHNYGYTF. The DNA of the CDR3 is TGTGCCAGCAGTCGGACTGGGCATAACTATGGCTACACCTTC.

The genes are TRBV5-4 and TRBJ2-2; the D is unclear. V was clipped by 0 bases and J by 2 bases, with 14 bases between them. Germline V lookup: CDR1 SGHNT, CDR2 YYREEE (reference sequence). CDR3 size: 17 residues. Here the CDR3 DNA reads TGTGCCAGCAGCTTGGACGGCAGGCGAACTAACACCGGGGAGCTGTTTTTT. The encoded protein is CASSLDGRRTNTGELFF.

With respect to this clonotype: The junction shows a germline mismatch at one end, possibly a read error. J is TRBJ1-1 and V is TRBV6-1; D is unclear. Germline V gene data show CDR1 as MNHNS and CDR2 as SASEGT. The CDR3 loop spans 15 amino acids. The CDR3 coding sequence is TGTGCCAACAGTGAAAGGTCAGCAGCGAACACTGAAGCTTTCTTT. This sequence encodes CANSERSAANTEAFF.

To note about this clonotype: Just one base apart from a much larger clone, this may be a read error. V gene TRBV27 combines with J gene TRBJ2-2; D is tentatively TRBD1 or TRBD2 (6 bases each). The germline V gene encodes CDR1 MNHEY and CDR2 SMNVEV (reference sequence). CDR3 size: 14 residues. The CDR3 region has the DNA TGTACCAGCAGTTTAGGGGGGATCACCGGGGAGCTGTTTTTT. Translating it yields CTSSLGGITGELFF.

Many counts were recorded for this clonotype. This sequence joins TRBV12-3 or TRBV12-4 and TRBJ2-1; TRBD1 matches at 7 bases. Germline trimming cut 4 bases from V and 2 bases from J; bases unmatched to any gene: 2. The CDR3 runs 14 residues. The CDR3 protein is CASSYQGAYNEQFF. CDR3 DNA: TGTGCCAGCAGTTACCAGGGGGCCTACAATGAGCAGTTCTTC.

In its sample, this clonotype was seen many times. This chain links TRBV27 with TRBJ2-1, with D perhaps given as TRBD1 or TRBD2 (5 bases each). V dropped 6 bases and J dropped 12 bases, with 21 bases sitting between them. This CDR3 has 14 amino acids. CDR1 is MNHEY, CDR2 SMNVEV, per germline (reference sequence). Here the CDR3 reads CASSQTRGEWWQFF. The CDR3 bases are TGTGCCAGCAGCCAGACCAGAGGGGAATGGTGGCAGTTCTTC.

By share, this clonotype ranks as medium-sized (0.01 to 0.1%). The V and J genes are TRBV19 and TRBJ2-3, with D perhaps TRBD2 (5 bases). V shed 6 bases and J shed 6 bases, with 10 bases lying between them. The V gene's germline CDR1 is LNHDA and CDR2 SQIVND (reference sequence). This CDR3 spans 12 amino acids. This CDR3 is CASSLGGDTQYF. Written as DNA, the CDR3 is TGTGCCAGTAGCCTAGGCGGGGATACGCAGTATTTT.

This clonotype ranks as medium-sized (0.01 to 0.1%). The chain uses TRBV29-1 and TRBJ1-2; no clear D. V shed 4 bases and J shed 2 bases, with 5 bases lying between them. CDR3 length: 11 residues. The V gene's germline CDR1 is SQVTM and CDR2 ANQGSEA. The CDR3 DNA follows: TGCAGCGTTGCGGACAACTATGGCTACACCTTC. Translated: CSVADNYGYTF.

This clonotype is medium-sized within its sample. The chain is built from TRBV29-1 and TRBJ2-3; 7 nucleotides match TRBD1. From germline, CDR1 is SQVTM and CDR2 ANQGSEA. V lost 4 bases and J lost 0; bases outside the gene matches: 10. The CDR3 is 16 residues long. CDR3 loop: CSVVFWDSRSTDTQYF. For the CDR3, the DNA is TGCAGCGTTGTTTTCTGGGACAGCCGAAGCACAGATACGCAGTATTTT.

The chain joins TRBV5-4 to TRBJ1-2; 7 bases line up with TRBD1. Germline V gene sequence: CDR1 SGHNT, CDR2 YYREEE (reference sequence). The CDR3 length is 16 residues. J was trimmed by 4 bases and V by 4 bases; bases with no gene match: 13. This CDR3 reads CASSRGEGAYGYGYTF. As DNA, the CDR3 is TGTGCCAGCAGCCGAGGGGAGGGGGCCTATGGCTATGGCTACACCTTC.

The chain is built from TRBV12-3 or TRBV12-4 and TRBJ1-1, with D hard to call. The CDR3 sequence is 12 residues long. The V end was cut by 4 bases, the J end by 4 bases, with 7 bases between. CDR3 loop: CASSSMITEAFF. CDR3 DNA: TGTGCCAGCAGTTCCATGATCACTGAAGCTTTCTTT.

The chain recombines TRBV4-3 with TRBJ1-2; a possible D gene is TRBD1 (6 bases). Trimming stripped 4 bases from V and 5 bases from J, with 17 bases between. Germline V lookup: CDR1 LGHNA, CDR2 YSLEER. The CDR3 covers 15 residues. Here the CDR3 reads CASSPSGAGTYGYTF. CDR3 DNA sequence: TGCGCCAGCAGCCCCTCAGGGGCAGGGACTTATGGCTACACCTTC.

The CDR3: CASSLGLRGSRTNTEAFF. Written as DNA, the CDR3 is TGCGCCAGCAGCTTGGGGTTACGGGGATCACGGACTAACACTGAAGCTTTCTTT. The gene calls are TRBV5-1 and TRBJ1-1; no firm D call. Trimming cost V 0 bases and J 2 bases, with 20 bases left between them. CDR1 and CDR2 from the germline V gene are SGHRS and YFSETQ. The CDR3 spans 18 residues. The full variable domain, completed using reference TRBV5-1 and TRBJ1-1, is KAGVTQTPRYLIKTRGQQVTLSCSPISGHRSVSWYQQTPGQGLQFLFEYFSETQRNKGNFPGRFSGRQFSNSRSEMNVSTLELGDSALYLCASSLGLRGSRTNTEAFFGQGTRLTVV.

Sample share makes this clonotype medium-sized. The chain links TRBV6-6 to TRBJ2-2; D not resolved. The germline CDR1 and CDR2 sequences are MNHNY and SVGAGI (reference sequence). V shed 0 bases and J shed 6 bases, with 5 bases lying between them. The CDR3 runs to 13 residues. CDR3 amino acids: CASSYSASGELFF. DNA of the CDR3: TGTGCCAGCAGTTACTCGGCGTCCGGGGAGCTGTTTTTT.

In its sample, this clonotype was seen a few times. The J gene is TRBJ2-1, the V gene TRBV24-1; 7 nucleotides agree with TRBD1. Germline loops: CDR1 KGHDR, CDR2 SFDVKD. This CDR3 contains 13 residues. V shed 5 bases, J shed 6 bases, and the junction held 3 bases outside the gene matches. The CDR3 is CATSAAGGNEQFF. The DNA of the CDR3 is TGTGCCACCAGTGCGGCAGGGGGCAATGAGCAGTTCTTC.

The chain uses TRBV12-3 or TRBV12-4 and TRBJ1-6; D gene ambiguous. CDR3 length: 14 residues. Trimming took off 1 base at V and 7 bases at J, with 8 bases between the two ends. The CDR3 nucleotides read TGTGCCAGCAGTTTAGGAGGTGGGAATTCACCCCTCCACTTT. Encoded protein: CASSLGGGNSPLHF.